This TCR beta chain was recovered during a study of cytomegalovirus exposure and HLA in healthy donors. About the study: Samples from HLA-typed donors yielded about 85 million unique TCRs in an early data release.

The PCR used 60 Vbeta and 13 Jbeta primers. Sequencing was performed with immunoSEQ multiplex PCR; in TCRdb, only in-frame clones are kept and a portion is missing. The sample yields about 150,000 clones, 8.5% to 10% seen once. Broader study findings: The authors enumerated 150 to 200 TCR beta chains as linked to cytomegalovirus. HLA-A and HLA-B allele assignments for most subjects were reportedly predicted accurately using TCR beta sequences.

This clone has just a few counts. Antigen: not known. Trimming stripped 1 base from V and 2 bases from J, with 9 bases between. This CDR3 is built from 14 residues. Germline V gives CDR1 GTSNPN, CDR2 SVGIG (reference sequence). Sequencing was done on a sample of PBMCs. The V and J genes are TRBV30 and TRBJ1-5; D may be TRBD1 (6 bases). The receptor's source is a man aged 50 to 60 in good health and CMV-seronegative. For the CDR3, the DNA is TGTGCCTGGAGTGAAGGGGGGGGCAATCAGCCCCAGCATTTT. Its protein product is CAWSEGGGNQPQHF. The variable domain in full, completed from reference TRBV30 and TRBJ1-5, reads SQTIHQWPATLVQPVGSPLSLECTVEGTSNPNLYWYRQAAGRGLQLLFYSVGIGQISSEVPQNLSASRPQDRQFILSSKKLLLSDSGFYLCAWSEGGGNQPQHFGDGTRLSIL.